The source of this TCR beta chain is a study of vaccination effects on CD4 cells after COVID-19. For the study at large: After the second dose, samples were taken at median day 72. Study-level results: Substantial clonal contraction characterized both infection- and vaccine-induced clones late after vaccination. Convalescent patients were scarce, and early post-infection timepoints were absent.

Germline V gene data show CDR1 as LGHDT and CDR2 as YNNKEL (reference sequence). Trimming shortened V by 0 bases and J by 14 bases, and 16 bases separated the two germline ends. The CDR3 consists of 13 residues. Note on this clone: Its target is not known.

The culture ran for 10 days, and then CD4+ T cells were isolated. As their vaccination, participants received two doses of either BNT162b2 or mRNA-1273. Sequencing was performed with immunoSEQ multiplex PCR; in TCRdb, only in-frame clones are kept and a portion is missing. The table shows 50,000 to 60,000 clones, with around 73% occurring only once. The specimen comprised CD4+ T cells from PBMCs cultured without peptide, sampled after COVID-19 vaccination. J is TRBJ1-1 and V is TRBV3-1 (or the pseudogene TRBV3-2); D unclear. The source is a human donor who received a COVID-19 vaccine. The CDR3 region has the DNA TGTGCCAGCAGCCAAGATTCGGAGTCCTTAGGGTTCTTT. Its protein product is CASSQDSESLGFF.